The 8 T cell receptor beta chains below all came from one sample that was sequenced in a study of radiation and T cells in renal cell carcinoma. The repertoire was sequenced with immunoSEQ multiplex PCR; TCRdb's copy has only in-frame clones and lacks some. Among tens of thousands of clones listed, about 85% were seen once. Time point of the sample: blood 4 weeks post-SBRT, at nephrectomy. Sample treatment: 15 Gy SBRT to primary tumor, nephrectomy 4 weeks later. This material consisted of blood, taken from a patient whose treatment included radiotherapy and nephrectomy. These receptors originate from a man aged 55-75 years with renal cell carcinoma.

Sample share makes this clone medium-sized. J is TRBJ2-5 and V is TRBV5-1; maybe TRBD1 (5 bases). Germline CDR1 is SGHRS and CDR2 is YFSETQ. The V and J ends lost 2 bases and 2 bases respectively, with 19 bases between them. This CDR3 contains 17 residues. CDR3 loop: CASSFGHGATAQETQYF. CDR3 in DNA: TGCGCCAGCAGCTTCGGACATGGGGCGACCGCTCAAGAGACCCAGTACTTC.

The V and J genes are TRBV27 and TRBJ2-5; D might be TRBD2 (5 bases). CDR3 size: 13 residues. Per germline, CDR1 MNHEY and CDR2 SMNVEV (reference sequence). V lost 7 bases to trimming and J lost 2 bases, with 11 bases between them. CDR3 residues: CASKRSLQETQYF. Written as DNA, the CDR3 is TGTGCCAGCAAGCGGTCTCTACAAGAGACCCAGTACTTC.

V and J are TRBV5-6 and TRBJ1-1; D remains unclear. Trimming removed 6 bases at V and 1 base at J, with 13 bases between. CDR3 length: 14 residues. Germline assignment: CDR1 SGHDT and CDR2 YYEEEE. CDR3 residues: CASTPPNRNTEAFF. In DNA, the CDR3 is TGTGCCAGCACGCCACCAAACAGGAACACTGAAGCTTTCTTT.

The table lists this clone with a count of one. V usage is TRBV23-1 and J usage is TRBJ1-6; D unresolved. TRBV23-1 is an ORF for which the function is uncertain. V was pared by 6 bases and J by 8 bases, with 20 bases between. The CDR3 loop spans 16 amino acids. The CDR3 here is CASSRKPPRGDSPLHF. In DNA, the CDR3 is TGCGCCAGCAGCCGAAAGCCCCCCCGAGGCGATTCACCCCTCCACTTT.

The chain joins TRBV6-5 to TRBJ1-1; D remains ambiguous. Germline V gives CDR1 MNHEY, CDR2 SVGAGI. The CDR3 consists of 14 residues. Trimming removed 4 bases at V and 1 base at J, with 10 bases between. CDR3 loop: CASSLSYTNTEAFF. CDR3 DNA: TGTGCCAGCAGTTTATCGTATACGAACACTGAAGCTTTCTTT.

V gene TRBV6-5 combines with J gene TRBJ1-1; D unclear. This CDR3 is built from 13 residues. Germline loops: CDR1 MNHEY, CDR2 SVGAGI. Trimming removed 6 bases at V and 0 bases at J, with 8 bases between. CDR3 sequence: CASRDGLNTEAFF. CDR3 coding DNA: TGTGCCAGCAGGGACGGACTGAACACTGAAGCTTTCTTT.

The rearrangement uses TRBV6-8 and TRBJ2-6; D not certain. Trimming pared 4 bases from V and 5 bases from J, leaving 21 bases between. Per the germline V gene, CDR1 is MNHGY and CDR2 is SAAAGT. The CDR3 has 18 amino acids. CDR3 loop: CASSSATLQQSRANVLTF. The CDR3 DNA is TGTGCCAGCAGTTCCGCAACGCTCCAGCAAAGTCGGGCCAACGTCCTGACTTTC.

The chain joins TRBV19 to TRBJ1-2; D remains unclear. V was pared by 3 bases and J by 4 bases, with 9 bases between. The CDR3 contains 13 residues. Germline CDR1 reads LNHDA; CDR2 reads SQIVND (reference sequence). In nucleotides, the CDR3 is TGTGCCAGTAGTATGTGGACGGCCTATGGCTACACCTTC. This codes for CASSMWTAYGYTF.